The entry below describes one TCR beta chain. Its antigen remains unidentified. This record belongs to a study of OX40 agonist ivuxolimab in advanced cancers. Study overall: Intravenous ivuxolimab was administered to patients every 2 weeks at 0.01 to 10 mg/kg. Patients in dose escalation had liver, melanoma, kidney or head and neck cancers.

General study findings and limits: The study found that CD8+ T cells averaged more expanded clones than CD4+. Doses of 0.1 to 3.0 mg/kg were accompanied by clonal expansion of CD4+ and CD8+ blood T cells by week 6.

CDR3 length: 11 residues. V was trimmed by 6 bases and J by 11 bases, leaving 14 bases between them. Germline CDR1 reads DFQATT; CDR2 reads SNEGSKA (reference sequence). Method: immunoSEQ multiplex PCR; TCRdb's copy keeps in-frame clones and lacks some. The table shows approximately 49,000 clones, with about 81% occurring only once. The sequencing used CD4+ or CD8+ T cells sorted from blood, collected in a trial of the OX40 agonist ivuxolimab. This TCR came from an adult with an advanced solid tumor such as melanoma, head and neck, liver or kidney cancer. The chain carries TRBV20-1 and TRBJ2-1; the D is unclear. DNA for the CDR3: TGCAGTGCCCTGAGCACAAGCCAGCAGTTCTTC. Protein sequence: CSALSTSQQFF.